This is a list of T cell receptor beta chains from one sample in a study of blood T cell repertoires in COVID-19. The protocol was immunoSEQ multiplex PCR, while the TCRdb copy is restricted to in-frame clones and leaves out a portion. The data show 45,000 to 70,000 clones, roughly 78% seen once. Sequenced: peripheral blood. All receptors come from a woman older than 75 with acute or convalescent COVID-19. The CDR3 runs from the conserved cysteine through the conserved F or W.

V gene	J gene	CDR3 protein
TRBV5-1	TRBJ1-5	CASSPLPGQPQHF
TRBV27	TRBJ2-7	CASSSLGTLTYEQYF
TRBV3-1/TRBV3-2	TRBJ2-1	CASSKDGLAGDPFF
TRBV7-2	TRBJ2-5	CASSLAAGAAETQYF
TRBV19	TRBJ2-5	CASTSAGGHMRETQYF
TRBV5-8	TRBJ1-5	CASSLGRQGRGQPQHF
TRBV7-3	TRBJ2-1	CASRKSGQGSNEQFF
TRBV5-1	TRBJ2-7	CASSLEAVYEQYF
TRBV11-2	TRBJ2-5	CASTPLAGETQYF
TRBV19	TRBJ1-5	CASSLGQGGQPQHF
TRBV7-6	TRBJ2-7	CASSSQEHYEQYF
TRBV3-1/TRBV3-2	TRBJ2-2	CASSLFLVAGELFF
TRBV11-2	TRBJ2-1	CASSLEELAGGSYNEQFF
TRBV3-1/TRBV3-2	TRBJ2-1	CASSPGTDYNEQFF
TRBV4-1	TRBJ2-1	CASSQDKREGREQFF
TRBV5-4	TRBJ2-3	CASSLSGGNTDTQYF
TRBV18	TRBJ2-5	CASSPPAGRQETQYF
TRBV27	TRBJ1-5	CASSTMRTGHQPQHF
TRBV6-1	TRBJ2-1	CASSVAGRYNEQFF
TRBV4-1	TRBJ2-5	CASQGQWETQYF
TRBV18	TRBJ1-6	CASSPRGDSPLHF
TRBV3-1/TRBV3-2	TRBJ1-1	CASSRRTGGKTEAFF
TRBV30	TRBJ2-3	CAWQRGSTDTQYF
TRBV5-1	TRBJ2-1	CATGGGNNEQFF
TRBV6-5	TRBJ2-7	CASSRGGGYYEQYF
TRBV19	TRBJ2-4	CASRLTRDSIQYF
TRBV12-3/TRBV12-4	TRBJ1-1	CASSWQGDTEAFF
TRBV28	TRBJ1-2	CASMGGQGHYGYTF
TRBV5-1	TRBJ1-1	CASRYSGTGMNTEAFF
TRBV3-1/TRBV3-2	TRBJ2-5	CASSQPMGLAGAETQYF
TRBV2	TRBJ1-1	CASSGDSVNTEAFF
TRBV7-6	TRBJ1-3	CASSLVSGQGNTIYF
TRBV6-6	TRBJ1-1	CASSYAGTSEAFF
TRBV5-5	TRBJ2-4	CASSPSGGLVAKNIQYF
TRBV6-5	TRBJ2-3	CASSYSGRQGTDTQYF
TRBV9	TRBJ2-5	CASSPGLAGPQETQYF
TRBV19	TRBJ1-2	CASSRLGTGGNYGYTF
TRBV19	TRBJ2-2	CASSIVLTGELFF
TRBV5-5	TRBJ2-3	CASSFSGGTTTDTQYF
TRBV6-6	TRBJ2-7	CASTPRTSGTYEQYF